The 19 T cell receptor beta chains presented below share a single source sample, sequenced in a study of CD8+ T cells in alopecia areata. Sequencing relied on a cDNA template that was reverse transcribed from extracted RNA. Some clones are missing from TCRdb's copy, which holds only in-frame ones; the method was immunoSEQ multiplex PCR. The sample has over 150,000 clones, around 50% seen once. This specimen was CD4+ T cells sorted from blood, taken at week 0. These TCRs come from a human donor with alopecia areata.

The chain recombines TRBV9 with TRBJ1-2, with D unresolved. Germline CDR1 and CDR2: SGDLS and YYNGEE. V dropped 0 bases and J dropped 2 bases, with 8 bases sitting between them. CDR3 length: 14 residues. The CDR3 bases are TGTGCCAGCAGCGTAGGGAGGGTCAACTATGGCTACACCTTC. Protein product: CASSVGRVNYGYTF.

This clone was counted only a few times. The V and J genes are TRBV29-1 and TRBJ2-3; 11 nucleotides agree with TRBD2. Per the germline V gene, CDR1 is SQVTM and CDR2 is ANQGSEA. The CDR3 totals 16 residues. J was trimmed by 2 bases and V by 4 bases; bases with no gene match: 8. CDR3: CSVGGTSGGPTDTQYF. Here the CDR3 DNA reads TGCAGCGTTGGTGGAACTAGCGGGGGCCCCACAGATACGCAGTATTTT.

The J gene is TRBJ1-1, the V gene TRBV30, with D possibly TRBD1 on 5 matching bases. Trimming shortened V by 0 bases and J by 4 bases, and 9 bases separated the two germline ends. The CDR3 loop spans 13 amino acids. Germline V gene sequence: CDR1 GTSNPN, CDR2 SVGIG (reference sequence). The CDR3 DNA follows: TGTGCCTGGAGTGTGTTGGGGGGCACTGAAGCTTTCTTT. Its protein product is CAWSVLGGTEAFF.

The rearrangement links TRBV14 to TRBJ2-3, with D perhaps TRBD2 (5 bases). V was cut by 1 base and J by 7 bases, with 9 bases left in between. CDR1 SGHDN and CDR2 FVKESK come from the germline V gene. CDR3 length equals 13 residues. The chain's CDR3 is CASSQASSHTQYF. In DNA form, the CDR3 reads TGTGCCAGCAGCCAAGCTAGCAGCCATACGCAGTATTTT. The whole variable domain, remainder taken from reference TRBV14 and TRBJ2-3, is EAGVTQFPSHSVIEKGQTVTLRCDPISGHDNLYWYRRVMGKEIKFLLHFVKESKQDESGMPNNRFLAERTGGTYSTLKVQPAELEDSGVYFCASSQASSHTQYFGPGTRLTVL.

The rearrangement links TRBV19 to TRBJ2-7, with D unresolved. Trimming took 4 bases from V and 1 from J, leaving 11 bases between them. Germline V gene sequence: CDR1 LNHDA, CDR2 SQIVND (reference sequence). There are 14 residues in the CDR3. This CDR3 is CASSNWGASYEQYF. As DNA, the CDR3 is TGTGCCAGTAGTAATTGGGGTGCGTCCTACGAGCAGTACTTC.

The genes are TRBV29-1 and TRBJ2-5, with D unclear. This CDR3 has 11 amino acids. Trimming stripped 5 bases from V and 3 bases from J, with 7 bases between. Germline V lookup: CDR1 SQVTM, CDR2 ANQGSEA. The CDR3 sequence is CSVHLEETQYF. The CDR3 coding sequence is TGCAGCGTTCATTTGGAAGAGACCCAGTACTTC.

This sequence joins TRBV5-1 and TRBJ1-6; no firm D call. Trimming removed 4 bases from V and 11 bases from J, with 10 bases in between. From germline, CDR1 is SGHRS and CDR2 YFSETQ. This CDR3 has 12 amino acids. The CDR3: CASSGGEPPLHF. The CDR3 DNA is TGCGCCAGCAGCGGCGGGGAACCACCCCTCCACTTT.

The chain recombines TRBV7-9 with TRBJ2-4; 10 nucleotides line up with TRBD1. With V trimmed by 5 bases and J by 7 bases, 5 bases remained unmatched. Germline lookup yields CDR1 SEHNR and CDR2 FQNEAQ (reference sequence). The CDR3 runs 14 residues. Written as DNA, the CDR3 is TGTGCCAGCAGCCCAAGGACAGGGGGGAACATTCAGTACTTC. Its protein product is CASSPRTGGNIQYF.

The count of this clone is one. The chain recombines TRBV12-5 with TRBJ2-3; tentative D call: TRBD2 (5 bases). CDR3 size: 16 residues. The V gene lost 2 bases and the J gene lost 1 base, with 13 bases spanning the gap. Germline V lookup: CDR1 LGHNT, CDR2 FRNRAP. CDR3 in DNA: TGTGCTAGTGGTTTGATCCTTATGCGGGGCACAGATACGCAGTATTTT. It translates to CASGLILMRGTDTQYF.

This rearrangement joins TRBV5-1 to TRBJ2-1, with 9 nucleotides matching TRBD1. The ends lost 4 bases at V and 9 bases at J; junction bases unmatched: 8. The CDR3 runs to 14 residues. The germline gives CDR1 SGHRS, CDR2 YFSETQ. Here the CDR3 reads CASSPGQGLGEQFF. CDR3 coding DNA: TGCGCCAGCAGCCCGGGACAGGGATTAGGTGAGCAGTTCTTC.

The chain is built from TRBV27 and TRBJ1-2, with TRBD1 as a possible D gene (5 bases). Trimming stripped 5 bases from V and 6 bases from J, with 16 bases between. The germline V gene encodes CDR1 MNHEY and CDR2 SMNVEV (reference sequence). CDR3 length: 14 residues. CDR3 sequence: CASSRGVGINGYTF. The CDR3 coding sequence is TGTGCCAGCAGTCGAGGGGTGGGGATTAATGGCTACACCTTC.

The table lists this clone with a few counts. The chain carries TRBV27 and TRBJ2-7; 7 positions match TRBD1. The junction had 9 bases not matched to a gene; V was cut back by 8 bases and J by 2 bases. CDR1 and CDR2 (germline): MNHEY, SMNVEV (reference sequence). This CDR3 region has 14 residues. The CDR3 loop reads CASRGGLLTYEQYF. CDR3 in DNA: TGTGCCAGCCGAGGGGGCCTTCTAACCTACGAGCAGTACTTC.

The chain carries TRBV7-2 and TRBJ2-7; 8 nucleotides align to TRBD2. After removal of 2 bases from V and 0 bases from J, the junction contained 6 bases not matched to a gene. Germline CDR1 and CDR2: SGHTA and FQGNSA. CDR3 length equals 16 residues. DNA of the CDR3: TGTGCCAGCAGCTTAAGCGGGGGTGCTACCTCCTACGAGCAGTACTTC. This encodes CASSLSGGATSYEQYF.

This chain links TRBV11-2 with TRBJ2-7; TRBD1 matches at 8 bases. CDR3 length equals 15 residues. After removal of 3 bases from V and 7 bases from J, the junction contained 11 bases not matched to a gene. Looked up from germline, CDR1 is SGHAT and CDR2 is FQNNGV. The CDR3: CASSFFAGGLGEQYF. The CDR3 DNA reads TGTGCCAGCAGCTTTTTTGCAGGGGGCCTGGGAGAGCAGTACTTC.

This chain connects TRBV5-6 to TRBJ2-7; D is possibly TRBD1 or TRBD2 (5 bases each). Germline CDR1 is SGHDT and CDR2 is YYEEEE. Trimming shortened V by 3 bases and J by 9 bases, and 13 bases separated the two germline ends. The length of the CDR3 is 12 residues. For the CDR3, the DNA is TGTGCCAGCAGCTCGGGACCCATGGGGCAGTACTTC. Residues: CASSSGPMGQYF.

V gene TRBV6-6 combines with J gene TRBJ1-5; D not resolved. CDR1 is MNHNY and CDR2 is SVGAGI in the germline V gene (reference sequence). V gave up 6 bases and J gave up 0 bases, with 9 bases separating them. The CDR3 spans 14 residues. The CDR3 DNA is TGTGCCAGCAGCCCTAGGGATAGCAATCAGCCCCAGCATTTT. Protein product: CASSPRDSNQPQHF.

The chain is built from TRBV6-1 and TRBJ2-3; 9 bases map to TRBD1. Germline CDR1 and CDR2: MNHNS and SASEGT. The V gene end was trimmed by 2 bases and the J gene end by 6 bases; junction bases not matched to a gene: 6. The CDR3 is made up of 15 amino acids. CDR3 loop: CASSEWGQGADTQYF. The CDR3 DNA is TGTGCCAGCAGTGAATGGGGACAGGGTGCGGATACGCAGTATTTT.

The V and J genes are TRBV29-1 and TRBJ1-1; the D is unclear. Trimming shortened V by 4 bases and J by 1 base, and 7 bases separated the two germline ends. Looked up from germline, CDR1 is SQVTM and CDR2 is ANQGSEA. CDR3 length: 12 residues. The CDR3: CSVVSGNTEAFF. CDR3 coding DNA: TGCAGCGTTGTGTCGGGGAACACTGAAGCTTTCTTT.

This sequence joins TRBV30 and TRBJ2-3, with 7 bases identical to TRBD1. This CDR3 has 12 amino acids. The ends lost 2 bases at V and 10 bases at J; junction bases unmatched: 6. From germline, CDR1 is GTSNPN and CDR2 SVGIG (reference sequence). CDR3 loop: CAWSQQGYAQYF. The CDR3 DNA reads as TGTGCCTGGAGTCAACAGGGGTATGCGCAGTATTTT. The complete variable domain, with remaining parts taken from reference TRBV30 and TRBJ2-3, reads SQTIHQWPATLVQPVGSPLSLECTVEGTSNPNLYWYRQAAGRGLQLLFYSVGIGQISSEVPQNLSASRPQDRQFILSSKKLLLSDSGFYLCAWSQQGYAQYFGPGTRLTVL.